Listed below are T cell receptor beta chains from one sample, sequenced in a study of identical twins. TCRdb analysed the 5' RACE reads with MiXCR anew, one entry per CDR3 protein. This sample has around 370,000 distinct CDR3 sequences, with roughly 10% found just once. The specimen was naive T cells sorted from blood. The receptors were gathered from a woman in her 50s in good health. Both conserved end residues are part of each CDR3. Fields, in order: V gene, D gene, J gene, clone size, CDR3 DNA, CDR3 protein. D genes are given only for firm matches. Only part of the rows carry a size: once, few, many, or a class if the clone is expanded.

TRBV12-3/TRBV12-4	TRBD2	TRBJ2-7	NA	TGTGCCAGCAGTTCCTTTAGCGGGAGGTCCTACGAGCAGTACTTC	CASSSFSGRSYEQYF
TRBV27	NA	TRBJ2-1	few	TGTGCCAGCAGAGCAGGGGGGAACTCCTACAATGAGCAGTTCTTC	CASRAGGNSYNEQFF
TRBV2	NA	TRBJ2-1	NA	TGTGCCAGCAGTGATCTGGGGAGCTCCTACAATGAGCAGTTCTTC	CASSDLGSSYNEQFF
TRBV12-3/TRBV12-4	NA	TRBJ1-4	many	TGTGCCAGCAGTATAAAGGGGGAAAAACTGTTTTTT	CASSIKGEKLFF
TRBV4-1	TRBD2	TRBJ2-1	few	TGCGCCAGCAGCCAAGAGGGTAGCGGGAGGGCGTATGAGCAGTTCTTC	CASSQEGSGRAYEQFF
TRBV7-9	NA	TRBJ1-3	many	TGTGCCAGCAGGTTGGGGTCTGGAAACACCATATATTTT	CASRLGSGNTIYF
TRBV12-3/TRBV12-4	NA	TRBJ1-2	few	TGTGCCAGCAGACGCCAGGGCCTCAGGGGACTCTATGGCTACACCTTC	CASRRQGLRGLYGYTF
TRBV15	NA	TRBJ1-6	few	TGTGCCACCAGCAGACCCCGCGAGAGGGGTTCACCCCTCCACTTT	CATSRPRERGSPLHF
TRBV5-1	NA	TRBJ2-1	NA	TGCGCCAGCAGCTTGGGACGTAGGGGGGAGCTGGTCTACAATGAGCAGTTCTTC	CASSLGRRGELVYNEQFF
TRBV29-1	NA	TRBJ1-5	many	TGCAGCGTCGGGCAGCCTAATCAGCCCCAGCATTTT	CSVGQPNQPQHF
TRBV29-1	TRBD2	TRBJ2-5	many	TGCAGCGCCGGGACTAGCGGAGGGGGAGAGACCCAGTACTTC	CSAGTSGGGETQYF
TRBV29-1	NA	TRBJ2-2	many	TGCAGCGTTGATAAAGGGATGACCGGGGAGCTGTTTTTT	CSVDKGMTGELFF
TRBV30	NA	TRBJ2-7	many	TGTGCCTGGAAGGCGGACAGCTACGAGCAGTACTTC	CAWKADSYEQYF
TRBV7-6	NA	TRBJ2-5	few	TGTGCCAGCAGCTTAGTGGGGGCGACCTCACAACAAGAGACCCAGTACTTC	CASSLVGATSQQETQYF
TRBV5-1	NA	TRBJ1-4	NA	TGCGCCAGCGGGCCCTCCGGGGGCAAGGAAAAACTGTTTTTT	CASGPSGGKEKLFF
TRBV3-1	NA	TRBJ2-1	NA	TGTGCCAGCAGCCAAGAAACAGGCCAGCAGTTCTTC	CASSQETGQQFF
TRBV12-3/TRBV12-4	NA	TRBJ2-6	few	TGTGCCAGCGGGTACTTGGCTGGGGCCAACGTCCTGACTTTC	CASGYLAGANVLTF
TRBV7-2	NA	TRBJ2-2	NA	TGTGCCAGCAGCACGGACTCCCACACCGGGGAGCTGTTTTTT	CASSTDSHTGELFF
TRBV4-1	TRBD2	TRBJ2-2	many	TGCGCCAGCAGCCAGGTAGCGGGAGGGCCCCATTGGGAGCTGTTTTTT	CASSQVAGGPHWELFF
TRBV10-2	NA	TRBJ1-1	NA	TGCGCCAGCAGGGAAACAGGGTCCCTCACTGAAGCTTTCTTT	CASRETGSLTEAFF
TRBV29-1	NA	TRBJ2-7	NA	TGCAGCGTCATTACAGGCCCCTACGAGCAGTACTTC	CSVITGPYEQYF
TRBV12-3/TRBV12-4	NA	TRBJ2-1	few	TGTGCCAGCAGTCAGGGATGGAGGGATGAGCAGTTCTTC	CASSQGWRDEQFF
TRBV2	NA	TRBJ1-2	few	TGTGCCAGCAGTGCGACCTTAAACTATGGCTACACCTTC	CASSATLNYGYTF
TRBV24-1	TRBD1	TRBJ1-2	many	TGTGCCACCAGTGACTCAGACAGGGGGATTGGCTACACCTTC	CATSDSDRGIGYTF
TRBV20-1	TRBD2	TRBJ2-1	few	TGCAGTGCTCCAATGGGACTAGCGGGGTTAACCCATGAGCAGTTCTTC	CSAPMGLAGLTHEQFF
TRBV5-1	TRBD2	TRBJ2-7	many	TGCGCCAGCAGCTTGGAGCGGGGTCTGGGCGAGCAGTACTTC	CASSLERGLGEQYF
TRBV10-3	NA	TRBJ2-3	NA	TGTGCCATCAGTATAAACAGGGACGATACGCAGTATTTT	CAISINRDDTQYF
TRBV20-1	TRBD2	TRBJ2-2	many	TGCAGTGCTAGACCCTTAGCGGGAGATTCGGGCACCGGGGAGCTGTTTTTT	CSARPLAGDSGTGELFF
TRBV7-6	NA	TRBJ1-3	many	TGTGCCAGCAGCTCGGACGGTGATTCTGGAAACACCATATATTTT	CASSSDGDSGNTIYF
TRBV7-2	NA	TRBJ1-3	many	TGTGCCAGCAGCGCAGACAGTGGAAACACCATATATTTT	CASSADSGNTIYF
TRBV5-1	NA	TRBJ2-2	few	TGCGCCAGCAGCGTCGACAGCTACACCGGGGAGCTGTTTTTT	CASSVDSYTGELFF
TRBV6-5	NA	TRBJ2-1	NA	TGTGCCAGCAGAGACGGGGTCTCCTACAATGAGCAGTTCTTC	CASRDGVSYNEQFF
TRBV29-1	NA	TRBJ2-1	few	TGCAGCGTGTACAGGGACAATGAGCAGTTCTTC	CSVYRDNEQFF
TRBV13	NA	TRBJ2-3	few	TGTGCCAGCAGCTTATACAACACAGATACGCAGTATTTT	CASSLYNTDTQYF
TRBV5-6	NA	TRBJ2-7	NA	TGTGCCAGCAGCCACGTGACCGCCACCTACGAGCAGTACTTC	CASSHVTATYEQYF
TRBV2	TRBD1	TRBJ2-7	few	TGTGCCAGCTCAAGGGACAGGAGCTCCTACGAGCAGTACTTC	CASSRDRSSYEQYF
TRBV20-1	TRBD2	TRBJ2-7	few	TGCAGTGCAAGGCCCCCTAGCGGGGCCTACGAGCAGTACTTC	CSARPPSGAYEQYF
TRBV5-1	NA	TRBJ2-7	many	TGCGCCAGCAGCTGGGCCCCAAGCTCCTACGAGCAGTACTTC	CASSWAPSSYEQYF
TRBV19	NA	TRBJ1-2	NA	TGTGCCAGTACTGAGGCAGCCTATGGCTACACCTTC	CASTEAAYGYTF
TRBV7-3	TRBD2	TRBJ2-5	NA	TGTGCCAGCAGCTTAATAGCGGGAGGGATAGAGACCCAGTACTTC	CASSLIAGGIETQYF
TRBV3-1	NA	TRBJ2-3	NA	TGTGCCAGCAAAGGGGTTTCGGATACGCAGTATTTT	CASKGVSDTQYF
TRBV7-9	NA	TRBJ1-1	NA	TGTGCCAGCAGCTTACGGGCGGGGGTGAACACTGAAGCTTTCTTT	CASSLRAGVNTEAFF
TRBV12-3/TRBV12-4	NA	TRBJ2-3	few	TGTGCCAGCAGAAACGGTGGGGCAGGGTCAGATACGCAGTATTTT	CASRNGGAGSDTQYF